The 27 T cell receptor beta chains in this list originate from one sample, sequenced in a study of T cell repertoires in cytomegalovirus infection. Via MiXCR, TCRdb re-called the reads, giving one row per CDR3 protein. The sample includes around 230,000 distinct CDR3 sequences, around 40% seen only once; the top ten take over 45%. No antigen has been assigned to these receptors. The sequenced sample was CD8+ T cells from cultured PBMCs, obtained from culture after CMV antigen stimulation. Source of these receptors: a human donor in good health (CMV status not recorded). Some clones in this sample may be carry-over from other donors' samples.

In this sample, this clonotype turned up a few times. The V gene is TRBV4-1, the J gene TRBJ2-5; TRBD2 aligns across 12 bases. Germline V gene data show CDR1 as MGHRA and CDR2 as YSYEKL. The CDR3 totals 15 residues. V dropped 4 bases and J dropped 1; count of bases not matched to a gene: 1. In DNA form, the CDR3 reads TGCGCCAGCAGCCCGACTAGCGGGGGCCAAGAGACCCAGTACTTC. It yields the protein CASSPTSGGQETQYF.

V is TRBV7-2 and J is TRBJ2-5; TRBD1 matches at 8 bases. Germline CDR1 SGHTA, CDR2 FQGNSA. The CDR3 has 14 residues. Trimming at V came to 2 bases and at J to 5 bases, leaving 4 bases not matched to a gene. The CDR3 region is CASSLQGAGETQYF. CDR3 DNA sequence: TGTGCCAGCAGCTTACAGGGGGCCGGCGAGACCCAGTACTTC.

The gene calls are TRBV7-2 and TRBJ2-2; D not resolved. This CDR3 spans 11 amino acids. CDR1 is SGHTA and CDR2 is FQGNSA in the germline V gene. CDR3 in amino acids: CAASNTGELFF. The CDR3 DNA sequence: TGTGCTGCTTCGAACACCGGGGAGCTGTTTTTT.

CDR3 sequence reads: CASSPQVHNNEQFF. The CDR3 DNA is TGTGCCAGCAGCCCTCAAGTGCACAACAATGAGCAGTTCTTC. The chain is built from TRBV6-5 and TRBJ2-1; D is undetermined. CDR1 is MNHEY, CDR2 SVGAGI, per germline. The CDR3 has 14 residues. The germline V and J ends were trimmed by 6 bases and 5 bases, with 14 bases remaining between them.

The chain is built from TRBV4-1 and TRBJ2-1, with TRBD2 identical over 16 bases. V shed 4 bases, J shed 7 bases, and the junction held 13 bases outside the gene matches. Germline V lookup: CDR1 MGHRA, CDR2 YSYEKL. CDR3 length: 19 residues. The CDR3: CASSRGTSGGALRGNEQFF. The CDR3 DNA reads TGCGCCAGCAGCCGAGGGACTAGCGGGGGGGCTTTGCGTGGGAATGAGCAGTTCTTC.

The rearrangement uses TRBV28 and TRBJ2-3; D is tentatively TRBD1 or TRBD2 (5 bases each). The V gene's germline CDR1 is MDHEN and CDR2 SYDVKM. V lost 3 bases and J 0 bases, leaving 13 bases between the germline ends. There are 16 residues in the CDR3. Here the CDR3 reads CASSFRDVTSTDTQYF. The CDR3 DNA reads TGTGCCAGCAGTTTCCGGGACGTCACTAGCACAGATACGCAGTATTTT. Variable domain in full (rest from reference TRBV28 and TRBJ2-3): DVKVTQSSRYLVKRTGEKVFLECVQDMDHENMFWYRQDPGLGLRLIYFSYDVKMKEKGDIPEGYSVSREKKERFSLILESASTNQTSMYLCASSFRDVTSTDTQYFGPGTRLTVL.

At least ten counts were recorded for this clonotype. The gene calls are TRBV6-5 and TRBJ1-2; D gene unclear. V was trimmed by 2 bases and J by 6 bases, leaving 13 bases between them. The germline V gene has CDR1 MNHEY and CDR2 SVGAGI. The CDR3 has 14 amino acids. The CDR3 region is CASSYIAGRHGYTF. Written as DNA, the CDR3 is TGTGCCAGCAGTTACATCGCCGGCCGACATGGCTACACCTTC.

The V call is TRBV2, the J call TRBJ1-1; D unclear. Germline lookup yields CDR1 SNHLY and CDR2 FYNNEI. The ends were cut back, 0 bases at V and 1 base at J, with 6 bases in the middle. The CDR3 is 14 residues long. The CDR3 region is CASSEATANTEAFF. In nucleotides, the CDR3 is TGTGCCAGCAGTGAAGCGACGGCGAACACTGAAGCTTTCTTT.

The V and J genes are TRBV11-2 and TRBJ2-7; TRBD2 aligns across 9 bases. Trimming removed 1 base from V and 0 bases from J; junction bases left unmatched: 10. Germline CDR1 reads SGHAT; CDR2 reads FQNNGV. The length of the CDR3 is 18 residues. For the CDR3, the DNA is TGTGCCAGCAGCTTAGGGGTAGTTAGCGGGGGAACCTCCTACGAGCAGTACTTC. Amino acids: CASSLGVVSGGTSYEQYF.

The rearrangement uses TRBV11-2 and TRBJ1-1, with D perhaps matching TRBD1 (5 bases). In germline, CDR1 is SGHAT, CDR2 FQNNGV. The CDR3 covers 17 residues. With 2 bases removed from V and 1 base from J, the gap between germline ends came to 17 bases. In DNA, the CDR3 is TGTGCCAGCAGCTTATGGGGGAGGGGAGCGGGGAACACTGAAGCTTTCTTT. It codes for CASSLWGRGAGNTEAFF.

The chain links TRBV7-8 to TRBJ2-2; a possible D gene is TRBD2 (6 bases). This CDR3 has 16 amino acids. From germline, CDR1 is SGHVS and CDR2 FQNEAQ. V lost 5 bases to trimming and J lost 0 bases, with 13 bases between them. CDR3 loop: CASSGPERANTGELFF. In DNA form, the CDR3 reads TGTGCCAGCAGCGGTCCGGAGCGGGCGAACACCGGGGAGCTGTTTTTT.

This clonotype was seen a few times. The chain has TRBV7-8 and TRBJ2-5; possibly TRBD1 for D (6 bases). The CDR3 length is 14 residues. V lost 7 bases and J lost 6, with 18 bases in between. Germline CDR1 is SGHVS and CDR2 is FQNEAQ. The CDR3 DNA is TGTGCCAGCACCAATCCGGGACAAGAAAAGACCCAGTACTTC. Protein: CASTNPGQEKTQYF.

The rearrangement uses TRBV7-9 and TRBJ2-7; maybe TRBD2 (5 bases). This CDR3 spans 14 amino acids. CDR1 SEHNR and CDR2 FQNEAQ come from the germline V gene (reference sequence). Trimming removed 5 bases from V and 2 bases from J, with 13 bases in between. CDR3 sequence: CASSPPAGTYEQYF. The CDR3, as DNA: TGTGCCAGCAGCCCCCCGGCGGGTACCTACGAGCAGTACTTC. Full variable domain (rest looked up from reference TRBV7-9 and TRBJ2-7): DTGVSQNPRHKITKRGQNVTFRCDPISEHNRLYWYRQTLGQGPEFLTYFQNEAQLEKSRLLSDRFSAERPKGSFSTLEIQRTEQGDSAMYLCASSPPAGTYEQYFGPGTRLTVT.

The CDR3 here is CASSLGVSGATDTQYF. The DNA of the CDR3 is TGTGCCAGCAGCTTGGGGGTTAGCGGAGCCACAGATACGCAGTATTTT. The chain recombines TRBV5-4 with TRBJ2-3, with D perhaps TRBD2 (6 bases). V dropped 0 bases and J dropped 2 bases, with 13 bases sitting between them. The CDR3 loop spans 16 amino acids. Germline CDR1 reads SGHNT; CDR2 reads YYREEE (reference sequence).

This chain joins TRBV7-9 and TRBJ1-5, with D hard to call. This CDR3 comprises 14 residues. Trimming took 5 bases from V and 5 from J, leaving 13 bases between them. Germline-derived CDR1 and CDR2 are SEHNR and FQNEAQ (reference sequence). The CDR3 nucleotides are TGTGCCAGCAGCCTGGGAATAGGGTATCAGCCCCAGCATTTT. It yields the protein CASSLGIGYQPQHF. The complete variable domain, with remaining parts taken from reference TRBV7-9 and TRBJ1-5, reads DTGVSQNPRHKITKRGQNVTFRCDPISEHNRLYWYRQTLGQGPEFLTYFQNEAQLEKSRLLSDRFSAERPKGSFSTLEIQRTEQGDSAMYLCASSLGIGYQPQHFGDGTRLSIL.

The chain combines TRBV27 with TRBJ1-4; the D gene is possibly TRBD1 (5 bases). This CDR3 is built from 14 residues. V lost 2 bases and J lost 6, with 10 bases in between. The germline gives CDR1 MNHEY, CDR2 SMNVEV (reference sequence). For the CDR3, the DNA is TGTGCCAGCAGTTTAAAGCAGGGATATGAAAAACTGTTTTTT. Its translation: CASSLKQGYEKLFF.

The chain has TRBV3-1 and TRBJ2-1, with 10 bases identical to TRBD2. Looked up from germline, CDR1 is LGHDT and CDR2 is YNNKEL (reference sequence). The CDR3 is 16 residues long. V gave up 0 bases and J gave up 10 bases; unmatched junction bases: 9. CDR3: CASSQDRGTSEREQFF. The CDR3 nucleotides are TGTGCCAGCAGCCAAGACCGAGGGACTAGCGAAAGGGAGCAGTTCTTC.

J is TRBJ2-7 and V is TRBV7-6, with 7 bases identical to TRBD1. The germline V gene encodes CDR1 SGHVS and CDR2 FNYEAQ. V shed 5 bases, J shed 3 bases, and the junction held 7 bases outside the gene matches. The CDR3 sequence is 14 residues long. CDR3 in amino acids: CASSPGTAIYEQYF. CDR3 DNA: TGTGCCAGCAGCCCCGGGACAGCTATCTACGAGCAGTACTTC.

V and J are TRBV6-6 and TRBJ2-7, with 11 bases lining up with TRBD2. V lost 4 bases to trimming and J lost 3 bases; unmatched junction nucleotides: 11. Germline lookup yields CDR1 MNHNY and CDR2 SVGAGI (reference sequence). This CDR3 has 17 amino acids. The CDR3 loop is CASSSSPGTSGVYEQYF. Here the CDR3 DNA reads TGTGCCAGCAGTTCTTCCCCCGGGACTAGCGGTGTCTACGAGCAGTACTTC.

This clonotype was seen a few times. The J gene is TRBJ2-1, the V gene TRBV7-6; 9 nucleotides line up with TRBD1. CDR1 and CDR2 from the germline V gene are SGHVS and FNYEAQ. The CDR3 runs 20 residues. V lost 5 bases and J lost 2; bases outside the gene matches: 19. Here the CDR3 reads CASSHGTGSASGGAYNEQFF. The CDR3 nucleotides are TGTGCCAGCAGCCACGGGACAGGGTCGGCTAGCGGAGGGGCCTACAATGAGCAGTTCTTC. The full variable domain, completed using reference TRBV7-6 and TRBJ2-1, is GAGVSQSPRYKVTKRGQDVALRCDPISGHVSLYWYRQALGQGPEFLTYFNYEAQQDKSGLPNDRFSAERPEGSISTLTIQRTEQRDSAMYRCASSHGTGSASGGAYNEQFFGPGTRLTVL.

This clonotype has just a few counts. The rearrangement links TRBV10-3 to TRBJ1-1; no clear D. In germline, CDR1 is ENHRY, CDR2 SYGVKD. The CDR3 is 12 amino acids. Trimming left V 3 bases short and J 7 bases short, with 9 bases between. The CDR3 region is CAISDGRNEAFF. The CDR3, as DNA: TGTGCCATCAGTGATGGAAGGAATGAAGCTTTCTTT.

This clonotype showed up many times. The chain carries TRBV29-1 and TRBJ2-1, with unresolved D. Germline V gene lookup returns CDR1 SQVTM and CDR2 ANQGSEA. The CDR3 totals 13 residues. V dropped 4 bases and J dropped 8 bases, with 15 bases sitting between them. The CDR3 region has the DNA TGCAGCGTTGGTGGTTGGGATTTCGATGAGCAGTTCTTC. Its protein product is CSVGGWDFDEQFF.

This clonotype showed up just a few times. The V gene is TRBV7-2, the J gene TRBJ1-1; D might be TRBD1 (5 bases). The CDR3 is 15 amino acids. Germline V gene lookup returns CDR1 SGHTA and CDR2 FQGNSA. With 5 bases removed from V and 2 bases from J, the gap between germline ends came to 15 bases. For the CDR3, the DNA is TGTGCCAGCAGCCCAATGGGGGGGATTAACACTGAAGCTTTCTTT. This translates into CASSPMGGINTEAFF. The full variable domain, in which reference TRBV7-2 and TRBJ1-1 provide the parts outside the CDR3, is GAGVSQSPSNKVTEKGKDVELRCDPISGHTALYWYRQSLGQGLEFLIYFQGNSAPDKSGLPSDRFSAERTGGSVSTLTIQRTQQEDSAVYLCASSPMGGINTEAFFGQGTRLTVV.

This sequence joins TRBV5-4 and TRBJ1-2, with 7 bases lining up with TRBD1. The CDR3 runs to 15 residues. With 4 bases clipped from V and 4 bases from J, the junction kept 10 bases outside the gene matches. Germline V CDR1 and CDR2: SGHNT, YYREEE (reference sequence). Written as DNA, the CDR3 is TGTGCCAGCAGCCGCCCCCTTGACAGGGTCTATGGCTACACCTTC. This translates into CASSRPLDRVYGYTF. The full variable domain, rest sourced from reference TRBV5-4 and TRBJ1-2, is ETGVTQSPTHLIKTRGQQVTLRCSSQSGHNTVSWYQQALGQGPQFIFQYYREEENGRGNFPPRFSGLQFPNYSSELNVNALELDDSALYLCASSRPLDRVYGYTFGSGTRLTVV.

This clonotype was detected only a few times. The chain uses TRBV27 and TRBJ1-2; TRBD1 matches 8 bases. CDR3 length: 13 amino acids. Germline loops: CDR1 MNHEY, CDR2 SMNVEV (reference sequence). The V gene end was trimmed by 0 bases and the J gene end by 8 bases; junction bases not matched to a gene: 2. The CDR3 DNA reads TGTGCCAGCAGTTTATCGACAGGGGAAGGCTACACCTTC. Translated, it gives CASSLSTGEGYTF.

This chain connects TRBV20-1 to TRBJ2-7; possible D gene TRBD2, 5 bases. CDR1 and CDR2 (germline): DFQATT, SNEGSKA (reference sequence). Deletions cut 4 bases from V and 4 bases from J, with 11 bases between. The CDR3 totals 12 residues. The CDR3 sequence: CSATFSGYEQYF. Here the CDR3 DNA reads TGCAGTGCTACTTTCTCGGGGTACGAGCAGTACTTC.

This rearrangement joins TRBV24-1 to TRBJ2-3, with TRBD2 identical over 12 bases. The V gene's germline CDR1 is KGHDR and CDR2 SFDVKD. The V and J ends lost 4 bases and 4 bases, in that order; junction bases with no gene match: 5. CDR3 length equals 16 residues. The CDR3 DNA reads as TGTGCCACCAGTGAACTACTAGCGGGAGGAGCAGATACGCAGTATTTT. Translation gives CATSELLAGGADTQYF.